The T cell receptor (beta chain) described here comes from a study of cytomegalovirus exposure and HLA in healthy donors. Germline V gives CDR1 MNHEY, CDR2 SMNVEV (reference sequence). The CDR3 spans 15 residues. V lost 5 bases to trimming and J lost 6 bases, with 18 bases between them. Generated by immunoSEQ multiplex PCR, the TCRdb table keeps only in-frame clones and is missing some. This sample has tens of thousands of clones, with 94% found just once. The chain employs TRBV27 and TRBJ2-3; the D gene is possibly TRBD1 (5 bases). The sequencing sample was made of PBMCs. This TCR was sampled from a woman aged 18-29 years in good health and CMV-seronegative. The chain's CDR3 is CASSDLTAGYDTQYF. The CDR3 coding sequence is TGTGCCAGCAGTGACCTGACAGCCGGATACGATACGCAGTATTTT.